The present entry profiles one TCR beta chain with its context. Its antigen is currently unknown. The entry originates in a study of T-cell memory formation after mild COVID-19. TCRdb re-called the 5' RACE reads through MiXCR, storing one row per CDR3 protein. The data contain about 140,000 distinct CDR3 sequences, under 7% of them singletons. Whole-study findings and limits: Specificity for SARS-CoV-2 was not confirmed among the second-wave clones peaking on day 37.

Per germline, CDR1 KGHSH and CDR2 LQKENI. The germline V and J ends were trimmed by 2 bases and 4 bases, with 14 bases remaining between them. This CDR3 has 15 amino acids. J is TRBJ2-5 and V is TRBV18; D might be TRBD2 (5 bases). The clonotype originates from an adult woman who had mild COVID-19 (a few samples of this study predate the infection). Cell type and time point are not known. The sequenced sample consisted of PBMCs or a T cell subset sorted from them (not recorded which). The DNA for the CDR3 is TGTGCCAGCTCACCAGCCGAGGGATCGAGAGAGACCCAGTACTTC. Translating gives CASSPAEGSRETQYF.